This TCR beta chain was captured by sequencing in a study of stem cell transplantation in POMP-related autoinflammatory disease. Study-level background: The study hypothesized thymoproteasome defects skew the TRB repertoire via impaired CD8+ selection. CD8+ T cells were low and CD4+ cells naive-skewed before transplant. Broader study findings: In patients with PRAID, every analyzed T-cell subset tended to show lower diversity and higher clonality. Fewer unique TRB V-J gene pairings were identified in patients with PRAID.

TCRdb keeps only in-frame clones here, not all; method: immunoSEQ multiplex PCR. The table lists approximately 11,000 clones, around nine tenths of them singletons. This CDR3 is 13 amino acids long. V was pared by 8 bases and J by 0 bases, with 7 bases between. The germline CDR1 and CDR2 sequences are MNHEY and SMNVEV (reference sequence). A note on this clone: Its antigen remains unidentified.

This sequence originates from a human donor with POMP-related autoinflammation and immune dysregulation (PRAID). The J gene is TRBJ2-2, the V gene TRBV27; D possibly corresponds to TRBD2 (5 bases). The sequencing used CD8+ T cells from PBMCs, collected before stem cell transplantation. The CDR3 here is CASGSANTGELFF. CDR3 sequence (DNA): TGTGCCAGCGGTAGCGCGAACACCGGGGAGCTGTTTTTT.